This T cell receptor beta chain was sequenced for a study of beta chain features in type 1 diabetes. Overall study results and limits: Sequencing from cDNA could over-represent high-TCR-expressing cells. The study found that naive, central memory and Treg TCRB repertoires appeared more similar in patients than in healthy donors. A moderate, significant TCRB CDR3 shortening appeared in type 1 diabetes across four CD4+ subsets.

TCRB transcripts that were expressed got sequenced, as all of the isolated RNA had been reverse transcribed. Profiled with immunoSEQ multiplex PCR; TCRdb holds only in-frame clones, not every one. The sample lists a few hundred thousand clones, roughly a tenth occurring once. The CDR3 totals 14 residues. Germline V lookup: CDR1 MNHEY, CDR2 SVGAGI. J gave up 4 bases and V 5 bases, and 7 bases lay outside the gene matches. As for this clone: Its antigen is undetermined.

Sorting that relied on CD45RO/CCR7/CD25/CD127/CD95/CD27 yielded CD4+ naive, central memory, regulatory and stem cell-like memory cells. The chain recombines TRBV6-5 with TRBJ1-1, with 7 bases that match TRBD1. The sequence was collected from a man aged 30 to 45 with type 1 diabetes. Sequencing was carried out using central memory CD4+ T cells from blood. The CDR3 protein is CASSTGTVGTEAFF. DNA for the CDR3: TGTGCCAGCAGTACCGGGACAGTGGGCACTGAAGCTTTCTTT.